Presented here are 5 T cell receptor beta chains from one specimen sequenced in a study of siplizumab effects on memory and regulatory T cells (dated by TCRdb to between 2019 and 2020). The method was the immunoSEQ multiplex PCR assay. TCRdb re-hosts the immuneACCESS table, in-frame sequences only. Its copies lack some clones; in the studies checked, an unresolved V gene accounts for under half of them, and the cause for the rest is not known. This sample comprises around 100,000 clones, around 90% of them detected only once. The ten largest clones add up to about 12% of the sample. Material: non-Treg CD4+ T cells sorted from blood. The sample's cell subset or site label, in plain terms: FACS-sorted unstimulated CD4+ non-regulatory T cells. The receptors shown here come from a human donor in good health.

The gene calls are TRBV7-9 and TRBJ1-2; tentative D call: TRBD1 (6 bases). Germline values: CDR1 SEHNR, CDR2 FQNEAQ (reference sequence). V was cut by 5 bases and J by 4 bases, with 11 bases left in between. The CDR3 has 13 amino acids. As DNA, the CDR3 is TGTGCCAGCAGCGCACAGGGCAGCTATGGCTACACCTTC. Translated: CASSAQGSYGYTF.

J is TRBJ2-7 and V is TRBV18; 9 positions agree with TRBD2. V was clipped by 2 bases and J by 5 bases; unmatched bases: 22. Germline lookup yields CDR1 KGHSH and CDR2 LQKENI. The CDR3 sequence is 20 residues long. The chain's CDR3 is CASSPTRDPTSGSPQNEQYF. In DNA form, the CDR3 reads TGTGCCAGCTCACCAACGAGGGACCCGACTAGCGGCAGCCCCCAGAACGAGCAGTACTTC.

The CDR3 bases are TGTGCCAGCAGCTCACCTAGGGGGTCCCGAATGAACACTGAAGCTTTCTTT. Its protein is CASSSPRGSRMNTEAFF. The gene calls are TRBV7-2 and TRBJ1-1; tentative D call: TRBD1 (6 bases). The CDR3 length is 17 residues. The germline V and J ends were trimmed by 4 bases and 0 bases, with 18 bases remaining between them. Germline-derived CDR1 and CDR2 are SGHTA and FQGNSA.

The chain has TRBV5-6 and TRBJ1-5; TRBD1 is a possible D gene (5 bases). The length of the CDR3 is 16 residues. Between the trimmed V and J ends, which lost 3 bases and 0 bases, there was a span of 13 bases. Germline V CDR1 and CDR2: SGHDT, YYEEEE. The CDR3 bases are TGTGCCAGCAGCTATGGGACGGCAGATAGCAATCAGCCCCAGCATTTT. Its protein is CASSYGTADSNQPQHF.

The rearrangement links TRBV21-1 to TRBJ1-2; the table's D call, TRBD1, was not checked against the DNA. TRBV21-1 is flagged as a pseudogene. The CDR3 runs to 17 residues. CDR3 sequence reads: CASSPNQSETQGNGYTF. CDR3 nucleotide sequence: TGTGCCAGCAGCCCCAACCAAAGCGAGACCCAGGGGAATGGCTACACCTTC.